This entry concerns a single TCR beta chain. Its specificity is not known. This sample was included in a study of T cells in localized non-small cell lung cancer. Study-level findings and limits: Longer overall survival accompanied higher blood T cell density.

TCRdb keeps only in-frame clones here, not all; method: immunoSEQ multiplex PCR. The table shows about 23,000 clones, with 90% occurring only once. The TCR was taken from a woman aged 35-75 years with stage I lung adenocarcinoma. The specimen was peripheral blood, collected before any cancer treatment.

DNA of the CDR3: TGTGCCAGCAGCCCCGGGACTAGCGGTACATATGAGCAGTTCTTC. Its translation: CASSPGTSGTYEQFF. V and J are TRBV5-4 and TRBJ2-1; 11 bases align to TRBD2. The V gene's germline CDR1 is SGHNT and CDR2 YYREEE (reference sequence). This CDR3 contains 15 residues. V was pared by 4 bases and J by 8 bases, with 8 bases of the junction left unmatched.